The 30 T cell receptor beta chains below were found in one sample sequenced in a study of blood T cell repertoires in COVID-19. The table came from immunoSEQ multiplex PCR; TCRdb's copy has only in-frame clones and leaves some out. This table has a few hundred thousand clones, about nine tenths appearing once. Sequenced sample: peripheral blood. These receptors came from a woman under 40 with COVID-19, enrolled during active disease.

Remarks on this clone: This CDR3 is also generated by other DNA sequences in the sample. The chain joins TRBV5-1 to TRBJ1-1, with 8 bases identical to TRBD1. The germline CDR1 and CDR2 sequences are SGHRS and YFSETQ. The junction had 1 base not matched to a gene; V was cut back by 2 bases and J by 1 base. The CDR3 loop spans 14 amino acids. This chain's CDR3 is CASSLTGGNTEAFF. CDR3 bases: TGCGCCAGCAGCTTAACAGGGGGGAACACTGAAGCTTTCTTT.

The V call is TRBV2, the J call TRBJ2-7; 10 nucleotides agree with TRBD1. CDR3 length: 15 amino acids. With 8 bases clipped from V and 4 bases from J, the junction kept 11 bases outside the gene matches. CDR1 and CDR2 (germline): SNHLY, FYNNEI. CDR3 sequence (DNA): TGTGCCAGCCAAGAAGGACAGGGGGTGTTTTACGAGCAGTACTTC. Translated, it gives CASQEGQGVFYEQYF.

This clone has a handful of counts. The rearrangement joins TRBV6-6 to TRBJ1-1, with a possible D match to TRBD1 (5 bases). The CDR3 runs to 16 residues. V gave up 0 bases and J gave up 1 base, with 12 bases separating them. Germline CDR1 MNHNY, CDR2 SVGAGI (reference sequence). The CDR3 sequence is CASSYSVWGGNTEAFF. The CDR3 DNA reads as TGTGCCAGCAGTTACTCGGTCTGGGGGGGGAACACTGAAGCTTTCTTT.

The rearrangement uses TRBV3-1 (or the pseudogene TRBV3-2) and TRBJ1-2; no firm D call. V dropped 4 bases and J dropped 0 bases, with 15 bases sitting between them. CDR1 and CDR2 (germline): LGHDT, YNNKEL (reference sequence). This CDR3 is 16 amino acids long. CDR3 protein: CASSLFAAVSNYGYTF. CDR3 nucleotides: TGTGCCAGCAGCCTATTCGCAGCGGTATCTAACTATGGCTACACCTTC.

CDR3 protein: CARDSYGGELFF. The CDR3 DNA reads TGTGCCCGGGACTCTTACGGCGGGGAGCTGTTTTTT. The chain joins TRBV30 to TRBJ2-2, with D perhaps TRBD2 (6 bases). Between the trimmed V and J ends, which lost 8 bases and 7 bases, there was a span of 14 bases. This CDR3 is 12 amino acids long. Germline CDR1 and CDR2: GTSNPN and SVGIG (reference sequence).

This clone was counted between two and nine times. The chain employs TRBV12-3 or TRBV12-4 and TRBJ1-4; D not resolved. The V gene lost 3 bases and the J gene lost 7 bases, with 9 bases spanning the gap. The CDR3 is made up of 13 amino acids. The CDR3 is CASSFGVGEKLFF. CDR3 DNA sequence: TGTGCCAGCAGTTTCGGGGTTGGTGAAAAACTGTTTTTT.

The CDR3 loop is CASSLETGRGYTF. For the CDR3, the DNA is TGTGCCAGCAGCCTTGAGACAGGTCGAGGCTACACCTTC. This chain connects TRBV6-6 to TRBJ1-2; possible D gene TRBD1, 6 bases. Germline CDR1 and CDR2: MNHNY and SVGAGI (reference sequence). Trimming left V 6 bases short and J 8 bases short, with 16 bases between. This CDR3 comprises 13 residues.

The CDR3 DNA reads as TGTGCCAGCAGTGAGTCGGGACAGGCCTATTCACCCCTCCACTTT. This sequence encodes CASSESGQAYSPLHF. This rearrangement joins TRBV2 to TRBJ1-6, with 8 bases lining up with TRBD1. Germline V gene sequence: CDR1 SNHLY, CDR2 FYNNEI. The CDR3 is 15 residues long. Trimming at V came to 3 bases and at J to 8 bases, leaving 6 bases not matched to a gene.

V is TRBV5-1 and J is TRBJ1-1, with 7 bases fitting TRBD1. In germline, CDR1 is SGHRS, CDR2 YFSETQ. CDR3 length equals 16 residues. Germline trimming cut 1 base from V and 0 bases from J; bases unmatched to any gene: 6. The CDR3 loop is CASSLIADRVNTEAFF. CDR3 bases: TGCGCCAGCAGCTTGATCGCCGACAGGGTGAACACTGAAGCTTTCTTT.

This rearrangement joins TRBV5-1 to TRBJ2-2; D is possibly TRBD2 (5 bases). CDR3 length equals 14 residues. V lost 4 bases to trimming and J lost 7 bases, with 14 bases between them. The V gene's germline CDR1 is SGHRS and CDR2 YFSETQ. Here the CDR3 reads CASSVITSGGELFF. The CDR3 DNA sequence: TGCGCCAGCAGCGTCATTACTAGTGGCGGGGAGCTGTTTTTT. Full variable domain (remainder filled in from reference TRBV5-1 and TRBJ2-2): KAGVTQTPRYLIKTRGQQVTLSCSPISGHRSVSWYQQTPGQGLQFLFEYFSETQRNKGNFPGRFSGRQFSNSRSEMNVSTLELGDSALYLCASSVITSGGELFFGEGSRLTVL.

The chain uses TRBV4-1 and TRBJ1-3; D is undetermined. The CDR3 spans 14 residues. Germline V gene sequence: CDR1 MGHRA, CDR2 YSYEKL. Trimming cost V 3 bases and J 7 bases, with 13 bases left between them. In nucleotides, the CDR3 is TGCGCCAGCAGCCAGCCCCTGGCCACGAACACCATATATTTT. This sequence encodes CASSQPLATNTIYF.

This chain links TRBV7-9 with TRBJ1-2; 9 nucleotides agree with TRBD1. This CDR3 has 13 amino acids. J lost 6 bases, V lost 5 bases, and 4 bases had no gene match. CDR1 and CDR2 from the germline V gene are SEHNR and FQNEAQ (reference sequence). The CDR3 DNA sequence: TGTGCCAGCAGCCCGGGACAGGGACATGGCTACACCTTC. Protein: CASSPGQGHGYTF.

V usage is TRBV6-6 and J usage is TRBJ2-7; D gene uncertain. V lost 5 bases and J lost 3, with 11 bases in between. Germline CDR1 is MNHNY and CDR2 is SVGAGI (reference sequence). This CDR3 has 13 amino acids. The CDR3 loop reads CASSKGDRYEQYV. The CDR3 coding sequence is TGTGCCAGCAGTAAAGGAGACCGCTACGAGCAGTACGTC.

The V call is TRBV2, the J call TRBJ2-7, with TRBD2 identical over 9 bases. The V gene end was trimmed by 4 bases and the J gene end by 4 bases; junction bases not matched to a gene: 20. The CDR3 extends over 19 amino acids. Germline CDR1 is SNHLY and CDR2 is FYNNEI. The CDR3 reads CASSGGSGGLVGDMYEQYF. CDR3 coding DNA: TGTGCCAGCAGTGGTGGGAGCGGGGGGCTCGTCGGGGATATGTACGAGCAGTACTTC.

The chain couples TRBV3-1 (or the pseudogene TRBV3-2) to TRBJ1-1; D is unclear. Between the trimmed V and J ends, which lost 4 bases and 5 bases, there was a span of 11 bases. CDR1 is LGHDT and CDR2 is YNNKEL in the germline V gene (reference sequence). The CDR3 covers 13 residues. This CDR3 is CASSPPSGTEAFF. The CDR3 DNA reads TGTGCCAGCAGCCCCCCGTCCGGGACTGAAGCTTTCTTT.

The chain recombines TRBV5-6 with TRBJ1-2; D gene ambiguous. Germline CDR1 reads SGHDT; CDR2 reads YYEEEE. Deletions cut 5 bases from V and 3 bases from J, with 17 bases between. The CDR3 consists of 15 residues. The CDR3 coding sequence is TGTGCCAGCAGTACGAGACCGAGGGCGTACTATGGCTACACCTTC. Protein: CASSTRPRAYYGYTF.

The chain joins TRBV6-5 to TRBJ1-2; 7 bases fit TRBD1. The CDR3 has 13 residues. Germline lookup yields CDR1 MNHEY and CDR2 SVGAGI. V was clipped by 6 bases and J by 7 bases; unmatched bases: 8. Written as DNA, the CDR3 is TGTGCCAGCAGGAGAGACAGGGTTGGTGGCTACACCTTC. As protein: CASRRDRVGGYTF.

The gene calls are TRBV18 and TRBJ2-1; D is ambiguous. There are 14 residues in the CDR3. Germline V gene sequence: CDR1 KGHSH, CDR2 LQKENI. V was cut by 0 bases and J by 7 bases, with 10 bases left in between. The CDR3 here is CASSPPRLRNEQFF. CDR3 sequence (DNA): TGTGCCAGCTCACCACCGAGGCTTAGGAATGAGCAGTTCTTC.

The CDR3 loop is CTRRGLAGRQETQYF. CDR3 nucleotide sequence: TGCACCAGGAGAGGACTAGCGGGGCGCCAAGAGACCCAGTACTTC. The chain joins TRBV1 to TRBJ2-5; the D call TRBD2 from the table was never checked on the DNA. TRBV1 is a pseudogene segment. This CDR3 has 15 amino acids.

This clone was seen only once. The chain combines TRBV4-2 with TRBJ2-1, with TRBD2 identical over 11 bases. J was trimmed by 9 bases and V by 3 bases; bases with no gene match: 4. The CDR3 is 14 residues long. Germline V gives CDR1 LGHNA, CDR2 YNFKEQ. CDR3 loop: CASSHPLAGAEQFF. Written as DNA, the CDR3 is TGTGCCAGCAGCCATCCACTAGCGGGGGCTGAGCAGTTCTTC.

The J gene is TRBJ2-2, the V gene TRBV5-1; a possible D gene is TRBD2 (5 bases). Germline V lookup: CDR1 SGHRS, CDR2 YFSETQ. V was clipped by 1 base and J by 3 bases, with 16 bases between them. The CDR3 consists of 17 residues. The CDR3 spells CASSLSPSGVDTGELFF. CDR3 DNA: TGCGCCAGCAGCTTGTCCCCCTCCGGGGTCGACACCGGGGAGCTGTTTTTT.

The V and J genes are TRBV7-2 and TRBJ2-4, with a tentative D call TRBD2 (5 bases). CDR1 is SGHTA, CDR2 FQGNSA, per germline. The ends were cut back, 1 base at V and 6 bases at J, with 13 bases in the middle. The CDR3 runs to 15 residues. The chain's CDR3 is CASSLDSRAANIQYF. DNA of the CDR3: TGTGCCAGCAGCTTAGACTCGCGGGCTGCAAACATTCAGTACTTC.

This sequence joins TRBV15 and TRBJ2-7, with 9 bases aligning to TRBD1. This CDR3 spans 14 amino acids. Per the germline V gene, CDR1 is LNHNV and CDR2 is YYDKDF (reference sequence). V shed 5 bases, J shed 4 bases, and the junction held 6 bases outside the gene matches. This CDR3 is CATSAGQGGYEQYV. The CDR3 DNA sequence: TGTGCCACCAGCGCGGGACAGGGAGGGTACGAGCAGTACGTC.

The chain employs TRBV6-5 and TRBJ2-1; 14 nucleotides agree with TRBD2. Germline V gene lookup returns CDR1 MNHEY and CDR2 SVGAGI. The CDR3 loop spans 15 amino acids. Trimming cost V 7 bases and J 6 bases; bases outside gene matches: 5. The CDR3 nucleotides are TGTGCCAGCAACCGACTAGCGGGGGGGGCCAATGAGCAGTTCTTC. This sequence encodes CASNRLAGGANEQFF.

The gene calls are TRBV19 and TRBJ2-1; D gene unclear. Germline V CDR1 and CDR2: LNHDA, SQIVND (reference sequence). The CDR3 length is 15 residues. Trimming cost V 5 bases and J 0 bases, with 11 bases left between them. CDR3 nucleotides: TGTGCCAGTAGTCCTAGTGCGGTCTCCTACAATGAGCAGTTCTTC. It yields the protein CASSPSAVSYNEQFF. The full variable domain, rest sourced from reference TRBV19 and TRBJ2-1, is DGGITQSPKYLFRKEGQNVTLSCEQNLNHDAMYWYRQDPGQGLRLIYYSQIVNDFQKGDIAEGYSVSREKKESFPLTVTSAQKNPTAFYLCASSPSAVSYNEQFFGPGTRLTVL.

The chain links TRBV4-1 to TRBJ1-1, with TRBD1 as a possible D gene (5 bases). CDR3 length: 15 residues. Germline loops: CDR1 MGHRA, CDR2 YSYEKL. V lost 1 base, J lost 5 bases, and 14 bases lay in between. In nucleotides, the CDR3 is TGCGCCAGCAGCCAAGGTCAAGGGGATGGGACTGAAGCTTTCTTT. Encoded protein: CASSQGQGDGTEAFF.

This clone was seen once. The chain employs TRBV13 and TRBJ2-1; D is possibly TRBD1 (6 bases). Trimming removed 4 bases at V and 3 bases at J, with 16 bases between. The CDR3 contains 16 residues. Germline CDR1 reads PRHDT; CDR2 reads FYEKMQ (reference sequence). The CDR3 loop reads CASSSRDIGDYNEQFF. CDR3 DNA: TGTGCCAGCAGCTCCCGGGACATAGGGGACTACAATGAGCAGTTCTTC.

The chain has TRBV5-1 and TRBJ2-7, with 10 positions matching TRBD2. Germline V lookup: CDR1 SGHRS, CDR2 YFSETQ. This CDR3 has 16 residues. V lost 0 bases to trimming and J lost 1 base; unmatched junction nucleotides: 4. The CDR3 protein is CASSLDSGGASYEQYF. For the CDR3, the DNA is TGCGCCAGCAGCTTGGACAGCGGGGGGGCTTCCTACGAGCAGTACTTC.

This sequence joins TRBV3-1 (or the pseudogene TRBV3-2) and TRBJ2-1; 8 bases map to TRBD2. V dropped 1 base and J dropped 9; count of bases not matched to a gene: 5. The CDR3 sequence is 14 residues long. The germline CDR1 and CDR2 sequences are LGHDT and YNNKEL (reference sequence). For the CDR3, the DNA is TGTGCCAGCAGCCAAGCGGGGGGGTACGGTGAGCAGTTCTTC. It translates to CASSQAGGYGEQFF.

This chain connects TRBV10-1 to TRBJ2-3; D gene unclear. Germline loops: CDR1 WNHNN, CDR2 SYGVQD (reference sequence). The length of the CDR3 is 12 residues. V was trimmed by 3 bases and J by 5 bases, leaving 6 bases between them. The DNA of the CDR3 is TGCGCCAGCAGTGACGGTGGAGATACGCAGTATTTT. It yields the protein CASSDGGDTQYF.